This T cell receptor (beta chain) was sequenced during a study of OX40 agonist ivuxolimab in advanced cancers. Looking at the study overall: Three patients showed partial responses: one hepatocellular carcinoma and two cutaneous melanoma cases.

The CDR3 loop spans 15 amino acids. Germline-derived CDR1 and CDR2 are SGHTA and FQGNSA. Losses at the gene ends were 5 bases for V and 4 bases for J; bases not matched to a gene: 3. Profiling relied on immunoSEQ multiplex PCR, and the TCRdb table lists in-frame clones only, not all of them. The data show fewer than 80,000 clones, about 91% seen once. The TCR comes from an adult with an advanced solid tumor such as melanoma, head and neck, liver or kidney cancer. The J gene is TRBJ2-1, the V gene TRBV7-2; 12 bases are shared with TRBD2. Material: CD4+ or CD8+ T cells sorted from blood, obtained in a trial of the OX40 agonist ivuxolimab. This chain's CDR3 is CASSTTSGGYNEQFF. For the CDR3, the DNA is TGTGCCAGCAGCACCACTAGCGGGGGGTACAATGAGCAGTTCTTC.